These 10 T cell receptor beta chains share one sample of origin, sequenced in a study of identical twins. Each CDR3 protein is one row after TCRdb ran MiXCR on the 5' RACE reads. Among more than 650,000 distinct CDR3 sequences listed, roughly 6.2% were seen once. What was sequenced was naive T cells sorted from blood. Receptors originate from a man aged 18 to 30 in good health.

This clonotype has a count of ten or more. V and J are TRBV15 and TRBJ2-1; TRBD2 might be the D (6 bases). V was trimmed by 1 base and J by 4 bases, leaving 14 bases between them. This CDR3 is 16 amino acids long. CDR1 and CDR2 (germline): LNHNV, YYDKDF (reference sequence). In DNA form, the CDR3 reads TGTGCCACCAGCAGAGGGACCGGGACTGGATACAATGAGCAGTTCTTC. Its protein is CATSRGTGTGYNEQFF. Full variable domain (rest looked up from reference TRBV15 and TRBJ2-1): DAMVIQNPRYQVTQFGKPVTLSCSQTLNHNVMYWYQQKSSQAPKLLFHYYDKDFNNEADTPDNFQSRRPNTSFCFLDIRSPGLGDTAMYLCATSRGTGTGYNEQFFGPGTRLTVL.

This clonotype was recorded many times. The chain couples TRBV29-1 to TRBJ1-1; perhaps TRBD1 as D (5 bases). The CDR3 is 13 amino acids. The V gene lost 6 bases and the J gene lost 1 base, with 12 bases spanning the gap. The germline V gene encodes CDR1 SQVTM and CDR2 ANQGSEA. Written as DNA, the CDR3 is TGCAGCGTGCATCGGACACAGAACACTGAAGCTTTCTTT. This codes for CSVHRTQNTEAFF.

This clonotype was observed at least ten times. V and J are TRBV5-6 and TRBJ2-5; possibly TRBD1 for D (6 bases). CDR3 length: 14 residues. The germline gives CDR1 SGHDT, CDR2 YYEEEE. Trimming cost V 3 bases and J 5 bases, with 14 bases left between them. The CDR3: CASSSYGGEETQYF. CDR3 nucleotides: TGTGCCAGCAGCTCATATGGGGGCGAGGAGACCCAGTACTTC.

This clonotype showed up many times. The chain couples TRBV27 to TRBJ2-7, with TRBD1 as a possible D gene (6 bases). V lost 5 bases and J lost 2, with 13 bases in between. Germline V gene data show CDR1 as MNHEY and CDR2 as SMNVEV (reference sequence). The CDR3 is 14 amino acids. CDR3 sequence reads: CASSLNRDTYEQYV. DNA for the CDR3: TGTGCCAGCAGTCTCAACAGGGACACCTACGAGCAGTACGTC.

This clonotype was observed many times. The chain is built from TRBV10-3 and TRBJ2-2; no clear D gene. V was clipped by 5 bases and J by 6 bases, with 10 bases between them. The CDR3 is 13 amino acids. Germline V gene data show CDR1 as ENHRY and CDR2 as SYGVKD. As DNA, the CDR3 is TGTGCCATCAGTCCCACAGTTCCCGGGGAGCTGTTTTTT. This codes for CAISPTVPGELFF.

This clonotype has at least ten counts. V and J are TRBV7-8 and TRBJ2-5, with a tentative D call TRBD2 (5 bases). CDR3 size: 14 residues. Trimming took off 2 bases at V and 4 bases at J, with 11 bases between the two ends. Germline V gene data show CDR1 as SGHVS and CDR2 as FQNEAQ. The CDR3 nucleotides read TGTGCCAGCAGCTTATCCGGGAAACCAGAGACCCAGTACTTC. Translated, it gives CASSLSGKPETQYF.

This clonotype has a count of ten or more. The V call is TRBV25-1, the J call TRBJ2-1; 14 nucleotides agree with TRBD2. The CDR3 sequence is 18 residues long. Germline V gene lookup returns CDR1 MGHDK and CDR2 SYGVNS. Trimming removed 8 bases from V and 0 bases from J; junction bases left unmatched: 9. As DNA, the CDR3 is TGTGCCAGCCGAGGGACTAGCGGGGGAAAATTCTCCTACAATGAGCAGTTCTTC. Protein product: CASRGTSGGKFSYNEQFF.

This clonotype was found many times. The V gene is TRBV5-1, the J gene TRBJ2-7; 7 bases agree with TRBD2. This CDR3 comprises 15 residues. The germline V gene encodes CDR1 SGHRS and CDR2 YFSETQ. With 0 bases clipped from V and 2 bases from J, the junction kept 5 bases outside the gene matches. Written as DNA, the CDR3 is TGCGCCAGCAGCTTGGTGGCTAGCGGAACCTACGAGCAGTACTTC. It codes for CASSLVASGTYEQYF.

The V call is TRBV12-3 or TRBV12-4, the J call TRBJ2-2; D is undetermined. Trimming took 6 bases from V and 7 from J, leaving 12 bases between them. This CDR3 is 13 amino acids long. The CDR3, as DNA: TGTGCCAGCAGCCCCGGGCCCGTCGGGGAGCTGTTTTTT. It encodes CASSPGPVGELFF.

Ten or more counts support this clonotype. V gene TRBV5-1 combines with J gene TRBJ2-5; a weak D match, TRBD1 (7 bases). This CDR3 contains 15 residues. The V gene lost 4 bases and the J gene lost 3 bases, with 16 bases spanning the gap. CDR1 is SGHRS, CDR2 YFSETQ, per germline. CDR3 coding DNA: TGCGCCAGCAGCCGGGGGAGACAGGGAGAAGAGACCCAGTACTTC. It is translated as CASSRGRQGEETQYF.